Presented here are 17 T cell receptor beta chains from one specimen sequenced in a study of glioma-infiltrating T cells after dendritic cell vaccination. The repertoire was sequenced with immunoSEQ multiplex PCR; TCRdb's copy has only in-frame clones and lacks some. The profile shows about 92,000 clones, 86% of them singletons. The source material was blood, sampled before dendritic cell vaccination. These receptors were collected from a human donor with glioblastoma.

This rearrangement joins TRBV30 to TRBJ2-7, with D tentatively TRBD1 (5 bases). The CDR3 sequence is 14 residues long. The germline gives CDR1 GTSNPN, CDR2 SVGIG (reference sequence). V lost 0 bases to trimming and J lost 0 bases, with 9 bases between them. The CDR3 loop reads CAWSVTGISYEQYF. The CDR3 DNA reads as TGTGCCTGGAGTGTAACAGGCATCTCCTACGAGCAGTACTTC.

The chain couples TRBV19 to TRBJ1-5; 9 bases match TRBD1. This CDR3 region has 16 residues. Unmatched junction bases numbered 6, after V lost 5 bases and J lost 1 base. Germline V gene lookup returns CDR1 LNHDA and CDR2 SQIVND (reference sequence). As DNA, the CDR3 is TGTGCCAGTAGTTTAAACAGGGGGCCAAGCAATCAGCCCCAGCATTTT. The encoded protein is CASSLNRGPSNQPQHF.

This chain uses TRBV27 with TRBJ1-1; D is unclear. The ends were cut back, 3 bases at V and 3 bases at J, with 11 bases in the middle. This CDR3 contains 14 residues. Germline V CDR1 and CDR2: MNHEY, SMNVEV (reference sequence). CDR3 DNA sequence: TGTGCCAGCAGTTTTGGGTCGGGGTACACTGAAGCTTTCTTT. The encoded protein is CASSFGSGYTEAFF.

The chain employs TRBV5-6 and TRBJ1-1, with TRBD1 identical over 8 bases. V lost 4 bases, J lost 4 bases, and 3 bases stayed unmatched. In germline, CDR1 is SGHDT, CDR2 YYEEEE. CDR3 length equals 13 residues. The CDR3 DNA reads TGTGCCAGCAGCCGAGGGACAGGCACTGAAGCTTTCTTT. As protein: CASSRGTGTEAFF.

The chain is built from TRBV11-1 and TRBJ1-6; D possibly corresponds to TRBD1 (5 bases). From germline, CDR1 is SGHAT and CDR2 FQDESV (reference sequence). Deletions cut 0 bases from V and 0 bases from J, with 15 bases between. CDR3 length equals 19 residues. The DNA of the CDR3 is TGTGCCAGCAGCTTAGCAGGGGTGACGGAAAGCTCCTATAATTCACCCCTCCACTTT. This sequence encodes CASSLAGVTESSYNSPLHF.

The V and J genes are TRBV21-1 and TRBJ1-1; the table's D call of TRBD1 was not tested on the DNA. TRBV21-1 constitutes a pseudogene. The CDR3 consists of 16 residues. DNA of the CDR3: TGTGCCAGCAGCAAACTTAGGACAGGGTATTGCACTGAAGCTTTCTTT. This gives the protein CASSKLRTGYCTEAFF.

The V gene is TRBV28, the J gene TRBJ2-7; 8 positions agree with TRBD1. V shed 3 bases and J 5 bases; nucleotides not matched to a gene: 9. Per germline, CDR1 MDHEN and CDR2 SYDVKM. This CDR3 is 15 amino acids long. The CDR3 DNA is TGTGCCAGCAGTTTTGCAGGGGGCGCTGGGCACGAGCAGTACTTC. This encodes CASSFAGGAGHEQYF.

This clone was picked up one time. This chain uses TRBV6-5 with TRBJ2-1; TRBD1 aligns across 7 bases. Losses at the gene ends were 7 bases for V and 2 bases for J; bases not matched to a gene: 8. Germline V gene lookup returns CDR1 MNHEY and CDR2 SVGAGI. The CDR3 consists of 15 residues. The CDR3 spells CASTPDRSAYNEQFF. The DNA of the CDR3 is TGTGCCAGCACTCCGGACAGGAGCGCCTACAATGAGCAGTTCTTC.

This clone occurred a few times. The rearrangement joins TRBV5-5 to TRBJ2-1; 10 positions match TRBD1. Unmatched junction bases numbered 7, after V lost 5 bases and J lost 8 bases. The CDR3 spans 14 residues. Germline CDR1 and CDR2: SGHKS and YYEKEE (reference sequence). For the CDR3, the DNA is TGTGCCAGCAGGCCGGGACAGGGGCCCTATGAGCAGTTCTTC. Amino acids: CASRPGQGPYEQFF.

The V and J genes are TRBV19 and TRBJ1-2; 8 nucleotides agree with TRBD1. This CDR3 contains 13 residues. The junction had 4 bases not matched to a gene; V was cut back by 6 bases and J by 4 bases. The germline V gene has CDR1 LNHDA and CDR2 SQIVND (reference sequence). The CDR3: CASRRQGSYGYTF. CDR3 nucleotides: TGTGCCAGTAGGCGACAGGGGTCCTATGGCTACACCTTC.

CDR3 residues: CASSVRDRATETQYF. Here the CDR3 DNA reads TGTGCCAGCAGCGTAAGGGACAGGGCGACAGAGACCCAGTACTTC. V gene TRBV9 combines with J gene TRBJ2-5; 9 bases line up with TRBD1. The germline gives CDR1 SGDLS, CDR2 YYNGEE. V shed 1 base, J shed 4 bases, and the junction held 5 bases outside the gene matches. The CDR3 runs to 15 residues.

The CDR3 region is CASTGQGVHEQYF. The CDR3 nucleotides are TGTGCCAGCACGGGACAGGGGGTCCACGAGCAGTACTTC. This chain links TRBV2 with TRBJ2-7, with 11 bases that match TRBD1. Germline loops: CDR1 SNHLY, CDR2 FYNNEI. This CDR3 has 13 amino acids. The V segment lost 7 bases and the J segment 5 bases; nucleotides outside the gene matches: 4.

The genes are TRBV19 and TRBJ2-1; D is uncertain. The ends were cut back, 3 bases at V and 2 bases at J, with 14 bases in the middle. The CDR3 loop spans 16 amino acids. CDR1 and CDR2 from the germline V gene are LNHDA and SQIVND (reference sequence). DNA for the CDR3: TGTGCCAGTAGTATTGTTAGCCCCCCAGCCTACAATGAGCAGTTCTTC. Protein product: CASSIVSPPAYNEQFF. Filled out from reference TRBV19 and TRBJ2-1, the complete variable domain reads DGGITQSPKYLFRKEGQNVTLSCEQNLNHDAMYWYRQDPGQGLRLIYYSQIVNDFQKGDIAEGYSVSREKKESFPLTVTSAQKNPTAFYLCASSIVSPPAYNEQFFGPGTRLTVL.

This chain joins TRBV28 and TRBJ2-1, with D perhaps matching TRBD2 (6 bases). In germline, CDR1 is MDHEN, CDR2 SYDVKM. The germline V and J ends were trimmed by 6 bases and 7 bases, with 13 bases remaining between them. This CDR3 is 13 amino acids long. The CDR3 DNA is TGTGCCAGCAGCGGAGGGGCTCTTAATGAGCAGTTCTTC. It encodes CASSGGALNEQFF.

The chain couples TRBV7-6 to TRBJ1-1; a possible D gene is TRBD1 (6 bases). Germline V gives CDR1 SGHVS, CDR2 FNYEAQ. V lost 1 base, J lost 11 bases, and 14 bases lay in between. The CDR3 covers 13 residues. DNA for the CDR3: TGTGCCAGCAGCTTAGACCCACAGGGCCGCGCTTTCTTT. Its protein is CASSLDPQGRAFF.

The rearrangement uses TRBV5-1 and TRBJ1-2, with D perhaps matching TRBD1 (5 bases). This CDR3 has 15 residues. With 3 bases removed from V and 6 bases from J, the gap between germline ends came to 18 bases. Per germline, CDR1 SGHRS and CDR2 YFSETQ. The CDR3 nucleotides are TGCGCCAGCAGCTCGATTACGGGGGGTGAACATGGCTACACCTTC. Translating it yields CASSSITGGEHGYTF. Filled out from reference TRBV5-1 and TRBJ1-2, the complete variable domain reads KAGVTQTPRYLIKTRGQQVTLSCSPISGHRSVSWYQQTPGQGLQFLFEYFSETQRNKGNFPGRFSGRQFSNSRSEMNVSTLELGDSALYLCASSSITGGEHGYTFGSGTRLTVV.

The chain recombines TRBV4-1 with TRBJ2-7, with TRBD2 matching 13 bases. This CDR3 contains 17 residues. The germline CDR1 and CDR2 sequences are MGHRA and YSYEKL. V lost 4 bases to trimming and J lost 5 bases; unmatched junction nucleotides: 11. The DNA for the CDR3 is TGCGCCAGCAGCCGAGGACTAGCGGGAGCCTTACCTAACGAGCAGTACTTC. It translates to CASSRGLAGALPNEQYF.